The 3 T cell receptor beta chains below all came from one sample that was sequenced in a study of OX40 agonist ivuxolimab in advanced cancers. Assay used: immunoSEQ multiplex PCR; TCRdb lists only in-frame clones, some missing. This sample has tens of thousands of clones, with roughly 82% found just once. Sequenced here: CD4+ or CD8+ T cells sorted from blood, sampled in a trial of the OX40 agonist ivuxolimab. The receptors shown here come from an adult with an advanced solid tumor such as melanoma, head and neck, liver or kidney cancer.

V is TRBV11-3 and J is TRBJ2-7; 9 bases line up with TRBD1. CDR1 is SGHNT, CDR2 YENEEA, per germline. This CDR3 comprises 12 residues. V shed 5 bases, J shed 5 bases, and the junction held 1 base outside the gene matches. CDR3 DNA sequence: TGTGCCAGCAGCCGGGACAGGGACGAGCAGTACTTC. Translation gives CASSRDRDEQYF.

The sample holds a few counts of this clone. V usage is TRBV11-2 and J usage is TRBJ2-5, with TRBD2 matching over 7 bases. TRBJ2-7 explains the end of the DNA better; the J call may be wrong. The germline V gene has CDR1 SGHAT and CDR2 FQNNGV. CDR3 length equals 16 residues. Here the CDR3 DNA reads TGTGCCAGCAGCCCATCCGGCGCGGGAGCGGAGAGCGAGCAGTACTTC. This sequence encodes CASSPSGAGAESEQYF.

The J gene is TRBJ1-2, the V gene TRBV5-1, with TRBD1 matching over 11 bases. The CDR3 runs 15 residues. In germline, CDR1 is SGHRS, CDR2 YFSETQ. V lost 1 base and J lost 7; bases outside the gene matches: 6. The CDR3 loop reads CASSLTGQGARGYTF. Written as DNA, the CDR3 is TGCGCCAGCAGCTTGACTGGACAGGGGGCTCGTGGCTACACCTTC.